This T cell receptor beta chain was sequenced during a study of Tregs in tolerant kidney transplant recipients. The protocol was immunoSEQ multiplex PCR, while the TCRdb copy is restricted to in-frame clones and leaves out a portion. The sample lists 62,000 or so clones, 98% seen once, with 0.34% in the top ten. Thawed PBMCs were rested overnight at 37°C with 200 to 250 IU/ml IL-2 before regulatory T cell sorting. Germline values: CDR1 SQVTM, CDR2 ANQGSEA. There are 14 residues in the CDR3. Trimming took off 2 bases at V and 4 bases at J, with 12 bases between the two ends. As to this clone: What it binds is not known.

Study-level results: Donor-specific Treg expansion exceeded global Treg expansion in tolerant patients, suggesting antigen drive.

This clonotype was obtained from a human donor who received a combined kidney and bone marrow transplant. The V and J genes are TRBV29-1 and TRBJ2-1; D is perhaps TRBD2 (6 bases). Sequencing used Tregs from blood, obtained before the transplant. The CDR3 bases are TGCAGCGTTGAACCCAGCGGGCTGTACAATGAGCAGTTCTTC. Translated, it gives CSVEPSGLYNEQFF.